The next 23 T cell receptor beta chains were all read from a single sample in a study of blood T cells in healthy people across ages (dated by TCRdb to between 2014 and 2017). Receptor amplification or capture employed 5' RACE. The listed sequencing device is Illumina HiSeq 2500. A second PCR of about 6 to 12 cycles was run with a J-beta primer mix and a sample-barcoded 5' primer. TCRdb cleaned the public reads at Q25 with fastp, built clones with MiXCR and kept in-frame beta chains. Each entry merges the rows of one CDR3 protein and shows their most common DNA and genes. The sample table lists around 990,000 distinct CDR3 sequences, roughly two fifths of them with a count of one. About an eighth of the sample is held by the ten biggest clonotypes. The sequenced material came from blood. The receptors were gathered from a man aged 18 to 35 in good health.

The rearrangement uses TRBV6-6 and TRBJ1-2, with D hard to call. The V gene's germline CDR1 is MNHNY and CDR2 SVGAGI (reference sequence). V lost 11 bases and J 4 bases, leaving 11 bases between the germline ends. The CDR3 is 11 residues long. For the CDR3, the DNA is TGTGCCTCCCACCTCGGCTATGGCTACACCTTC. It specifies CASHLGYGYTF.

The V gene is TRBV4-3, the J gene TRBJ2-1; 10 bases fit TRBD2. Germline CDR1 and CDR2: LGHNA and YSLEER. Trimming cost V 1 base and J 3 bases; bases outside gene matches: 3. CDR3 length equals 16 residues. For the CDR3, the DNA is TGCGCCAGCAGCCAAGGGGCTAGCGGGGGCTACAATGAGCAGTTCTTC. Amino acid sequence: CASSQGASGGYNEQFF.

This clonotype was detected once. This sequence joins TRBV24-1 and TRBJ2-2; D gene uncertain. V was clipped by 0 bases and J by 6 bases, with 7 bases between them. In germline, CDR1 is KGHDR, CDR2 SFDVKD. This CDR3 has 14 residues. CDR3 amino acids: CATSDLQRSGELFF. In nucleotides, the CDR3 is TGTGCCACCAGTGATTTGCAGAGATCCGGGGAGCTGTTTTTT.

This chain uses TRBV12-3 or TRBV12-4 with TRBJ1-6; tentatively, D is TRBD1 (5 bases). This CDR3 has 15 amino acids. Trimming removed 0 bases from V and 10 bases from J, with 13 bases in between. The CDR3 loop is CASSLAQGGGSPLHF. The CDR3 coding sequence is TGTGCCAGCAGTTTAGCGCAGGGCGGAGGATCACCCCTCCACTTT.

This clonotype was found a few times. The gene calls are TRBV4-1 and TRBJ1-2, with a tentative D call TRBD1 (5 bases). CDR1 and CDR2 (germline): MGHRA, YSYEKL. The CDR3 has 13 amino acids. The V end lost 3 bases, the J end lost 6 bases, and 11 bases lay between the germline ends. CDR3 protein: CASSQAGIDGYTF. CDR3 DNA: TGCGCCAGCAGCCAGGCAGGGATTGATGGCTACACCTTC.

This clonotype turned up a few times. The V and J genes are TRBV6-2 or TRBV6-3 and TRBJ2-7; 8 bases are shared with TRBD2. This CDR3 contains 17 residues. Germline assignment: CDR1 MNHEY and CDR2 SVGEGT. Trimming removed 6 bases from V and 0 bases from J; junction bases left unmatched: 13. The DNA of the CDR3 is TGTGCCAGCAGCTTCCCTCGCGGGGGGTCGCACTCCTACGAGCAGTACTTC. Protein: CASSFPRGGSHSYEQYF.

This clonotype has just a few counts. This chain connects TRBV5-1 to TRBJ1-4, with TRBD1 matching over 7 bases. This CDR3 is built from 14 residues. Trimming cost V 4 bases and J 7 bases; bases outside gene matches: 7. In germline, CDR1 is SGHRS, CDR2 YFSETQ. The CDR3 DNA follows: TGCGCCAGCAGCATCGGACAGGAGGGTGAAAAACTGTTTTTT. This encodes CASSIGQEGEKLFF.

The gene calls are TRBV10-3 and TRBJ1-2, with unresolved D. Trimming left V 4 bases short and J 6 bases short, with 12 bases between. There are 13 residues in the CDR3. Germline V CDR1 and CDR2: ENHRY, SYGVKD. The CDR3 reads CAISGAWRDGYTF. CDR3 sequence (DNA): TGTGCCATCAGTGGGGCTTGGAGGGATGGCTACACCTTC.

This clonotype was observed a few times. The gene calls are TRBV28 and TRBJ1-1, with D perhaps matching TRBD1 (6 bases). This CDR3 is built from 14 residues. Germline-derived CDR1 and CDR2 are MDHEN and SYDVKM. V shed 5 bases and J shed 3 bases, with 13 bases lying between them. For the CDR3, the DNA is TGTGCCAGCAGTCCGACAGGATCACACACTGAAGCTTTCTTT. Protein sequence: CASSPTGSHTEAFF.

This chain uses TRBV2 with TRBJ1-6; a possible D gene is TRBD1 (6 bases). Between the trimmed V and J ends, which lost 1 base and 8 bases, there was a span of 12 bases. Per the germline V gene, CDR1 is SNHLY and CDR2 is FYNNEI. The CDR3 is 15 amino acids. CDR3 amino acids: CASSEEQGGDSPLHF. The CDR3 region has the DNA TGTGCCAGCAGTGAAGAACAGGGAGGTGATTCACCCCTCCACTTT.

The table lists this clonotype with a few counts. This chain joins TRBV24-1 and TRBJ2-1; possibly TRBD2 for D (6 bases). V dropped 3 bases and J dropped 6 bases, with 14 bases sitting between them. The germline CDR1 and CDR2 sequences are KGHDR and SFDVKD. The CDR3 has 15 residues. For the CDR3, the DNA is TGTGCCACCAGTGATCGGAGGGGCAGGTTCAATGAGCAGTTCTTC. This codes for CATSDRRGRFNEQFF.

The chain carries TRBV12-3 or TRBV12-4 and TRBJ1-3, with 7 bases lining up with TRBD1. J gave up 3 bases and V 5 bases, and 7 bases lay outside the gene matches. The CDR3 has 15 amino acids. DNA of the CDR3: TGTGCCAGCAGTCTGGAGGGGGCATTTGGAAACACCATATATTTT. Its translation: CASSLEGAFGNTIYF.

This clonotype appeared a few times. This chain connects TRBV18 to TRBJ1-4; a possible D gene is TRBD1 (6 bases). Trimming cost V 0 bases and J 10 bases, with 18 bases left between them. The germline V gene has CDR1 KGHSH and CDR2 LQKENI. The CDR3 contains 16 residues. CDR3 sequence: CASSPPGHQAQGKLFF. CDR3 DNA: TGTGCCAGCTCACCACCGGGACACCAGGCGCAGGGAAAACTGTTTTTT.

This chain uses TRBV21-1 with TRBJ2-1; TRBD2, the table's D call, lacks a check against the DNA. TRBV21-1 corresponds to a pseudogene. CDR3 length equals 17 residues. The CDR3 DNA reads as TGTGCCAGCAGCAAAGAGGGGCCTAGCGGGGGGTACAATGAGCAGTTCTTC. This sequence encodes CASSKEGPSGGYNEQFF.

This chain links TRBV5-1 with TRBJ2-3; D might be TRBD1 (6 bases). V lost 1 base to trimming and J lost 3 bases, with 15 bases between them. Germline V gene lookup returns CDR1 SGHRS and CDR2 YFSETQ. The CDR3 covers 16 residues. CDR3 coding DNA: TGCGCCAGCAGCTTGATTACAGGGTCCATTACAGATACGCAGTATTTT. It encodes CASSLITGSITDTQYF.

V and J are TRBV4-3 and TRBJ1-1, with TRBD1 identical over 7 bases. Per the germline V gene, CDR1 is LGHNA and CDR2 is YSLEER. The CDR3 sequence is 18 residues long. Losses at the gene ends were 0 bases for V and 4 bases for J; bases not matched to a gene: 14. CDR3 amino acids: CASSQDLRRLRGLTEAFF. In DNA, the CDR3 is TGCGCCAGCAGCCAAGATCTCAGAAGGCTTAGGGGGCTCACTGAAGCTTTCTTT.

CDR3 in DNA: TGCAGTGCTAGCCCGACAGGGCCCGGGCAGCCCCAGCATTTT. Its protein is CSASPTGPGQPQHF. The chain employs TRBV20-1 and TRBJ1-5; 7 nucleotides agree with TRBD1. This CDR3 has 14 residues. Germline loops: CDR1 DFQATT, CDR2 SNEGSKA (reference sequence). Unmatched junction bases numbered 9, after V lost 3 bases and J lost 7 bases.

This clonotype was seen a few times. The CDR3 is CASSSGLAGGSPTDTQYF. CDR3 nucleotide sequence: TGTGCCAGCAGCTCCGGACTAGCGGGGGGAAGTCCCACAGATACGCAGTATTTT. V usage is TRBV7-2 and J usage is TRBJ2-3; 14 bases align to TRBD2. V lost 4 bases to trimming and J lost 2 bases; unmatched junction nucleotides: 8. Germline CDR1 reads SGHTA; CDR2 reads FQGNSA. The CDR3 totals 18 residues. Full variable domain (remainder filled in from reference TRBV7-2 and TRBJ2-3): GAGVSQSPSNKVTEKGKDVELRCDPISGHTALYWYRQSLGQGLEFLIYFQGNSAPDKSGLPSDRFSAERTGGSVSTLTIQRTQQEDSAVYLCASSSGLAGGSPTDTQYFGPGTRLTVL.

This clonotype was detected once. This chain links TRBV20-1 with TRBJ1-2; D is ambiguous. There are 13 residues in the CDR3. The V gene's germline CDR1 is DFQATT and CDR2 SNEGSKA (reference sequence). Trimming shortened V by 5 bases and J by 0 bases, and 10 bases separated the two germline ends. This chain's CDR3 is CSAYNRANYGYTF. The CDR3 DNA sequence: TGCAGTGCTTATAACAGAGCTAACTATGGCTACACCTTC.

Regarding this clonotype: A read error is possible here, since a much larger clone lies one base away. DNA of the CDR3: TGCGCCAGCAGCCATACCTTCATACGGGGGTTTGACTATGGCTACACCTTC. It yields the protein CASSHTFIRGFDYGYTF. The V gene is TRBV4-1, the J gene TRBJ1-2; tentatively, D is TRBD1 (5 bases). Per germline, CDR1 MGHRA and CDR2 YSYEKL. V lost 3 bases, J lost 3 bases, and 20 bases lay in between. This CDR3 comprises 17 residues.

The chain uses TRBV7-2 and TRBJ2-5; 7 bases map to TRBD2. V lost 5 bases to trimming and J lost 2 bases; unmatched junction nucleotides: 8. The CDR3 contains 15 residues. CDR1 SGHTA and CDR2 FQGNSA come from the germline V gene. The CDR3 DNA follows: TGTGCCAGCAGCGCACCTAGCGGACTTCAAGAGACCCAGTACTTC. Its protein product is CASSAPSGLQETQYF.

The rearrangement uses TRBV6-2 or TRBV6-3 and TRBJ2-7, with TRBD1 as a possible D gene (6 bases). Germline V CDR1 and CDR2: MNHEY, SVGEGT. V dropped 7 bases and J dropped 2 bases, with 12 bases sitting between them. The CDR3 has 13 amino acids. Here the CDR3 DNA reads TGTGCCAGCATACAGGGAGAGCCCTACGAGCAGTACTTC. The encoded protein is CASIQGEPYEQYF.

The chain has TRBV14 and TRBJ2-3; no definite D call. The germline CDR1 and CDR2 sequences are SGHDN and FVKESK. The CDR3 length is 14 residues. The V end was cut by 1 base, the J end by 4 bases, with 9 bases between. In nucleotides, the CDR3 is TGTGCCAGCAGCCAAGTGGTAAGGGCAGATACGCAGTATTTT. The encoded protein is CASSQVVRADTQYF.